Listed below are T cell receptor beta chains from one sample, sequenced in a study of response to subunit inactivated influenza vaccine. From the RT-PCR reads, TCRdb called clonotypes with MiXCR, one entry per CDR3 protein. The repertoire includes some 180,000 distinct CDR3 sequences, about 10% of them detected once, and under 13% sits in the top ten. Specimen: non-naive T cells sorted from PBMCs, collected on the day of vaccination. All receptors derive from a man in his fifties who received an inactivated influenza vaccine. CDR3s include the opening cysteine and the closing phenylalanine or tryptophan. D genes are given only for firm matches.

V gene	D gene	CDR3 protein
TRBV5-6	TRBD1	CASSWGRQGPSLYNEQFF
TRBV3-1	-	CASRRGAEETQYF
TRBV5-1	-	CASSLVATGRTGELFF
TRBV7-2	TRBD2	CASSSGLAGAGAQYF
TRBV20-1	-	CSATQGPGNTIYF
TRBV7-9	-	CASSLAGMEESNQPQHF
TRBV27	-	CASSPTWWNEQFF
TRBV5-1	TRBD2	CASSVRTSGGPNEQFF
TRBV29-1	TRBD1	CSVTGQGDYNEQFF
TRBV28	TRBD1	CASRPQGVFSNQPQHF
TRBV6-5	TRBD1	CASTGQGEEQYF
TRBV28	-	CASSFGRREAFF